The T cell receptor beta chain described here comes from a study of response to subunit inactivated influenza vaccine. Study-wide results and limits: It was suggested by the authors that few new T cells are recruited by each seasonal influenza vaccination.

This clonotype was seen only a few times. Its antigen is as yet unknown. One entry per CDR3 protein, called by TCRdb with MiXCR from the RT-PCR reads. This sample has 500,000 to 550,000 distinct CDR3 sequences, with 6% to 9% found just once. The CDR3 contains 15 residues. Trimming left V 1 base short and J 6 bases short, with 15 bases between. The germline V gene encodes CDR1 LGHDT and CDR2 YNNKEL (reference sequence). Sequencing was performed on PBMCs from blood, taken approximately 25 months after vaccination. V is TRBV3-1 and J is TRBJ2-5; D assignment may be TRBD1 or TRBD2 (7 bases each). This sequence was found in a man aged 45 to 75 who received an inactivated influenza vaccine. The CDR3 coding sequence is TGTGCCAGCAGCCAAGCACCAGGGGGGGAAAAGACCCAGTACTTC. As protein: CASSQAPGGEKTQYF.